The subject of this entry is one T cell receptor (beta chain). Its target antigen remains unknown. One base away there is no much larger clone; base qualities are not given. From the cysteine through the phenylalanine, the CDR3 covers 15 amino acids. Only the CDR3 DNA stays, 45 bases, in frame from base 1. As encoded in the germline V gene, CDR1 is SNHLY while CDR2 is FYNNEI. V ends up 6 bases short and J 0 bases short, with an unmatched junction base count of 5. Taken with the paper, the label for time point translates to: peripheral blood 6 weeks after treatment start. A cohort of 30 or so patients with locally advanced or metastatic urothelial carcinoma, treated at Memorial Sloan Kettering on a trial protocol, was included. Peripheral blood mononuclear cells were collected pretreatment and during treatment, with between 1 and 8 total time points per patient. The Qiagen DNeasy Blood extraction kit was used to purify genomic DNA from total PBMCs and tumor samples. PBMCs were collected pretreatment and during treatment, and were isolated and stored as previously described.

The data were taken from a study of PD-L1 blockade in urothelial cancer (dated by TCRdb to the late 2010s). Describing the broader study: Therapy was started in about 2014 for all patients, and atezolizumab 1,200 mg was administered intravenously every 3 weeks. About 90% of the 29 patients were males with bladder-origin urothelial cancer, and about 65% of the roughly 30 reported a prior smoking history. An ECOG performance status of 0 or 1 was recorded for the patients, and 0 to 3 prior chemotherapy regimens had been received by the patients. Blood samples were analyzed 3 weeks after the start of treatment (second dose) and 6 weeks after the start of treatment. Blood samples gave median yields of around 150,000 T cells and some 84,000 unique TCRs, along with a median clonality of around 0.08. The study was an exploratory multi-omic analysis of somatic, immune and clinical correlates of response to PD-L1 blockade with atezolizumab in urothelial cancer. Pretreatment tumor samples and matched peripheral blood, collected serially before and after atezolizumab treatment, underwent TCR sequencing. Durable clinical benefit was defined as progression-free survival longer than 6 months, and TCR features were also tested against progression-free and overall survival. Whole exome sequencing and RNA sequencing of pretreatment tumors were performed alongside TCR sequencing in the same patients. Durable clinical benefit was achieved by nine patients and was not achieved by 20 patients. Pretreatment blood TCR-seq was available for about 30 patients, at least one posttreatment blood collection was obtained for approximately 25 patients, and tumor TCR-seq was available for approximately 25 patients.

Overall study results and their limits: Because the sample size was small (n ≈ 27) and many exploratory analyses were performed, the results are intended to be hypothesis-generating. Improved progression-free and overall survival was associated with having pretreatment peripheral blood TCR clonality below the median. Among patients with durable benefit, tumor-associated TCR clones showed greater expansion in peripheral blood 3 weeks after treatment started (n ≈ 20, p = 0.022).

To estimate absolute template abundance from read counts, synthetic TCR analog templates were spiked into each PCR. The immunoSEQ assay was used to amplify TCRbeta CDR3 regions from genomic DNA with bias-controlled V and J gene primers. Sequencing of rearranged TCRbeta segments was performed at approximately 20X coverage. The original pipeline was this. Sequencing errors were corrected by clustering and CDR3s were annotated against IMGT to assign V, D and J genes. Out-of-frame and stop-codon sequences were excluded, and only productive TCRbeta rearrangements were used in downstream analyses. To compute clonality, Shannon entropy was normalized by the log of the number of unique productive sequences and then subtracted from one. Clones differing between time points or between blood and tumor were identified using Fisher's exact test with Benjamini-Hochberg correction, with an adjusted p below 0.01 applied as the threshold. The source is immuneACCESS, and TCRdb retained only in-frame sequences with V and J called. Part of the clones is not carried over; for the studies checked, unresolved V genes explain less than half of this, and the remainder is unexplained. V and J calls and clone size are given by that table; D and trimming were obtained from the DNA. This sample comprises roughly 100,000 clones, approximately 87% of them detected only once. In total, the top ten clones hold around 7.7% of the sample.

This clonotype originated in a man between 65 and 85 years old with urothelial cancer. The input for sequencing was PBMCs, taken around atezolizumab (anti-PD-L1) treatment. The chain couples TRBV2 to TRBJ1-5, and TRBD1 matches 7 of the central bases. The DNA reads TGTGCCAGCAGACCAGGGGGGAATAGCAATCAGCCCCAGCATTTT. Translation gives CASRPGGNSNQPQHF.